This T cell receptor (beta chain) comes out of a study of blood T cell repertoires in COVID-19. On the study more broadly: The study drew acute and convalescent COVID-19 samples from the United States, Italy and Spain. PBMCs, B-cell-depleted T cells, or T cells provided the cDNA or gDNA that made up the material.

As processed by the authors: Estimated nucleated cell counts came from reference gene primer amplification. Using immunoSEQ multiplex PCR, the repertoire was profiled, and TCRdb retains in-frame clones only, with some absent. V and J calls and clone size come straight from that table; D and trimming were deduced from the DNA. The sample carries some 83,000 clones, more than 70% recorded once. The receptor comes from a man between 60 and 75 years old with active or convalescent COVID-19. The sample taken for sequencing was peripheral blood.

Here the CDR3 DNA reads TGTGCCAGCAGTTTGATGAGAGGGAGAGGATCACCCCTCCACTTT. Encoded protein: CASSLMRGRGSPLHF. The rearrangement joins TRBV27 to TRBJ1-6; D gene ambiguous. V was cut by 3 bases and J by 10 bases, with 16 bases left in between. The CDR3 spans 15 residues. Per germline, CDR1 MNHEY and CDR2 SMNVEV (reference sequence).